Presented here are 14 T cell receptor beta chains from one specimen sequenced in a study of blood T cell repertoires in COVID-19. Generated by immunoSEQ multiplex PCR, the TCRdb table keeps only in-frame clones and is missing some. Of tens of thousands of clones listed, roughly 86% are singletons. Sequencing used peripheral blood. All receptors come from a man in his forties with COVID-19, enrolled during active disease.

This sequence joins TRBV10-3 and TRBJ1-2; 10 nucleotides line up with TRBD1. The CDR3 totals 14 residues. Per the germline V gene, CDR1 is ENHRY and CDR2 is SYGVKD. V shed 2 bases, J shed 6 bases, and the junction held 3 bases outside the gene matches. The CDR3 loop is CAISETGTGDGYTF. CDR3 bases: TGTGCCATCAGTGAGACTGGGACAGGGGATGGCTACACCTTC.

V and J are TRBV11-2 and TRBJ2-3, with TRBD2 matching 9 bases. The trim removed 3 bases at V and 0 bases at J, leaving 7 bases unmatched. CDR3 length equals 17 residues. The germline gives CDR1 SGHAT, CDR2 FQNNGV. In DNA, the CDR3 is TGTGCCAGCAGCTTTACTAGCGGGCCTTCTAGCACAGATACGCAGTATTTT. Translated: CASSFTSGPSSTDTQYF.

The chain has TRBV6-6 and TRBJ1-2, with D unclear. This CDR3 contains 15 residues. Trimming took 0 bases from V and 2 from J, leaving 10 bases between them. Germline V gene sequence: CDR1 MNHNY, CDR2 SVGAGI (reference sequence). Written as DNA, the CDR3 is TGTGCCAGCAGTTACTCGATTGGAGAAAACTATGGCTACACCTTC. It specifies CASSYSIGENYGYTF.

In nucleotides, the CDR3 is TGTGCCAGCAGCCCAACCTCCAGGGAAAACATTCAGTACTTC. Its translation: CASSPTSRENIQYF. The V and J genes are TRBV9 and TRBJ2-4, with a tentative D call TRBD1 (5 bases). The CDR3 is 14 amino acids. Per the germline V gene, CDR1 is SGDLS and CDR2 is YYNGEE. Deletions cut 4 bases from V and 5 bases from J, with 13 bases between.

The chain links TRBV19 to TRBJ2-5; 7 bases are a match to TRBD1. The V gene's germline CDR1 is LNHDA and CDR2 SQIVND (reference sequence). CDR3 size: 14 residues. With 3 bases clipped from V and 0 bases from J, the junction kept 1 base outside the gene matches. CDR3 protein: CASSIQGDQETQYF. CDR3 DNA sequence: TGTGCCAGTAGTATTCAGGGGGACCAAGAGACCCAGTACTTC.

The chain couples TRBV2 to TRBJ2-5, with 10 positions matching TRBD2. Germline CDR1 reads SNHLY; CDR2 reads FYNNEI. The V segment lost 4 bases and the J segment 5 bases; nucleotides outside the gene matches: 4. The CDR3 contains 14 residues. CDR3 protein: CASSGETSGETQYF. DNA of the CDR3: TGTGCCAGCAGTGGTGAGACTAGCGGGGAGACCCAGTACTTC.

This chain joins TRBV27 and TRBJ1-2, with D maybe TRBD1 (5 bases). Trimming pared 3 bases from V and 7 bases from J, leaving 15 bases between. Looked up from germline, CDR1 is MNHEY and CDR2 is SMNVEV (reference sequence). CDR3 length: 14 amino acids. CDR3 region: CASSFREGTGGYTF. The CDR3 DNA sequence: TGTGCCAGCAGTTTTAGAGAAGGGACTGGTGGCTACACCTTC.

CDR3 region: CASSDRAAFNYGYTF. The CDR3 DNA follows: TGTGCCAGCAGTGACAGGGCAGCTTTTAACTATGGCTACACCTTC. The chain combines TRBV2 with TRBJ1-2, with D perhaps matching TRBD1 (5 bases). V lost 3 bases, J lost 1 base, and 12 bases lay in between. This CDR3 comprises 15 residues. Germline CDR1 and CDR2: SNHLY and FYNNEI.

The genes are TRBV6-6 and TRBJ2-5; 12 bases map to TRBD2. Germline assignment: CDR1 MNHNY and CDR2 SVGAGI (reference sequence). This CDR3 spans 16 amino acids. The junction had 4 bases not matched to a gene; V was cut back by 3 bases and J by 2 bases. CDR3 nucleotides: TGTGCCAGCAGTTATGATCTAGCGGGGGGGCAAGAGACCCAGTACTTC. This encodes CASSYDLAGGQETQYF.

This chain uses TRBV25-1 with TRBJ1-4; D may be TRBD1 (6 bases). V dropped 6 bases and J dropped 2 bases, with 16 bases sitting between them. CDR1 and CDR2 from the germline V gene are MGHDK and SYGVNS. The CDR3 has 16 amino acids. In nucleotides, the CDR3 is TGTGCCAGCAGAGGGACAAACCGGGCGACTAATGAAAAACTGTTTTTT. Protein: CASRGTNRATNEKLFF.

The chain uses TRBV6-2 or TRBV6-3 and TRBJ2-7; TRBD1 agrees at 7 bases. After removal of 2 bases from V and 3 bases from J, the junction contained 7 bases not matched to a gene. The length of the CDR3 is 15 residues. Looked up from germline, CDR1 is MNHEY and CDR2 is SVGEGT. The CDR3 reads CASSYRDSLYYEQYF. DNA of the CDR3: TGTGCCAGCAGTTACAGGGACAGCCTCTACTACGAGCAGTACTTC.

This chain connects TRBV6-2 or TRBV6-3 to TRBJ2-5; 8 bases are shared with TRBD1. V lost 2 bases and J lost 5; bases outside the gene matches: 1. The germline gives CDR1 MNHEY, CDR2 SVGEGT. This CDR3 is 13 amino acids long. The CDR3 DNA reads TGTGCCAGCAGTTACCGACAGGGGGAGACCCAGTACTTC. Its translation is CASSYRQGETQYF.

This clone was counted only a few times. This rearrangement joins TRBV5-4 to TRBJ2-1, with a possible D match to TRBD2 (6 bases). V dropped 0 bases and J dropped 4 bases, with 8 bases sitting between them. CDR3 length: 14 amino acids. Germline lookup yields CDR1 SGHNT and CDR2 YYREEE (reference sequence). The CDR3 here is CASSLGGLYNEQFF. As DNA, the CDR3 is TGTGCCAGCAGCTTGGGGGGACTTTACAATGAGCAGTTCTTC.

The V and J genes are TRBV10-3 and TRBJ2-1, with 7 bases identical to TRBD2. This CDR3 is built from 15 residues. Germline CDR1 reads ENHRY; CDR2 reads SYGVKD. V dropped 10 bases and J dropped 0; count of bases not matched to a gene: 9. The CDR3 reads CATTGGSDSYNEQFF. The CDR3 coding sequence is TGTGCCACCACCGGCGGGAGTGACTCCTACAATGAGCAGTTCTTC.